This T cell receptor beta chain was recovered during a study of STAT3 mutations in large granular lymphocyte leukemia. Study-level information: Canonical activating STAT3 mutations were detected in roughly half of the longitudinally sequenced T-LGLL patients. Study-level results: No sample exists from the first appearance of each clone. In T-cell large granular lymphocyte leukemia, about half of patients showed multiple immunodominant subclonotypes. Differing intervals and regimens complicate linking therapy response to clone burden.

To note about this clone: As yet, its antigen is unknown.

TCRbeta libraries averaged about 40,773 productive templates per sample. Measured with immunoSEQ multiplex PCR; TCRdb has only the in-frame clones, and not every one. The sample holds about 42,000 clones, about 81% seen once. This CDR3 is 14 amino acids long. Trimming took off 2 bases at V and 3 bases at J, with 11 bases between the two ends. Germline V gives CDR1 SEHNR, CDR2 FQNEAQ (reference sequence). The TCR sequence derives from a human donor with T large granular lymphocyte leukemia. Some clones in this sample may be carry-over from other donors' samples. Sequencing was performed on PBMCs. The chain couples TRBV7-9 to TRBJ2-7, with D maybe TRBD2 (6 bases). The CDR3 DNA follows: TGTGCCAGCAGCTTACCGGGGGACGGCTACGAGCAGTACTTC. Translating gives CASSLPGDGYEQYF.